This is a list of T cell receptor beta chains from one sample in a study of tumor-infiltrating lymphocytes in primary liver carcinoma. A single record per CDR3 protein comes from TCRdb applying MiXCR to the multiplex PCR reads. The table shows 300,000 to 400,000 distinct CDR3 sequences, with roughly 61% occurring only once. The sequenced material came from peripheral blood. The receptors were gathered from a man aged 35 to 55 with primary liver carcinoma and hepatitis B virus infection. Both conserved end residues are part of each CDR3. Each record gives: D gene, V gene, J gene, clone size, CDR3 DNA, CDR3 protein. The D gene is left open where the match is weak. Size is omitted from some rows. Given values are once, few, many or a class for expanded clones.

NA	TRBV7-9	TRBJ2-1	NA	TGTGCCAGCAGCTTGATGGGAATGGACAGAACCGCCAATGAGCAGTTCTTC	CASSLMGMDRTANEQFF
TRBD2	TRBV11-2	TRBJ2-1	NA	TGTGCCAGCAGCTTAGATACTAGCGGGAGGTCTCTGTTCTTC	CASSLDTSGRSLFF
TRBD2	TRBV10-3	TRBJ2-3	NA	TGTGCCATCAGGAAGACTAGCGGCGGGGCAGATACGCAGTATTTT	CAIRKTSGGADTQYF
TRBD2	TRBV7-2	TRBJ2-3	NA	TGTGCTAGCAGCTTATTCGCGACTAGCGGGAGTGATACGCAGTATTTT	CASSLFATSGSDTQYF
NA	TRBV10-3	TRBJ2-3	many	TGTGCCATCAGCAGCGACACAGATACGCAGTATTTT	CAISSDTDTQYF
NA	TRBV11-2	TRBJ2-1	NA	TGTGCCAGCAGCTTATCTGGCATGGGAGTCCACAATGAGCAGTTCTTC	CASSLSGMGVHNEQFF
NA	TRBV4-2	TRBJ2-3	NA	TGTGCCAGCAGTCCGGAGACCGCTCCCCGGGTTGATACGCAGTATTTT	CASSPETAPRVDTQYF
NA	TRBV6-5	TRBJ2-3	NA	TGTGCCAGCAGTCGACAGAGGACCTACACAGATACGCAGTATTTT	CASSRQRTYTDTQYF
NA	TRBV12-3/TRBV12-4	TRBJ1-4	many	TGTGCCAGCAGAGCCGGGAGGAACCATAATGAAAAACTGTTTTTT	CASRAGRNHNEKLFF
TRBD1	TRBV28	TRBJ2-7	NA	TGTGCCAGCAGTCCGACAGGGGGCATCAGGTACGAGCAGTACTTC	CASSPTGGIRYEQYF
NA	TRBV11-3	TRBJ2-2	NA	TGTGCCAGCAGTGTAGCAGGGACCGGGGAGCTGTTTTTT	CASSVAGTGELFF
NA	TRBV10-3	TRBJ1-4	NA	TGTGCCATCAGAGGTTCTCGCGGGAGAGATGAAAAACTGTTTTTT	CAIRGSRGRDEKLFF
TRBD1	TRBV10-3	TRBJ1-2	NA	TGTGCCATCGGTCCCGGACAGGGAGGTGGCTACACCTTC	CAIGPGQGGGYTF
NA	TRBV11-2	TRBJ2-7	NA	TGTACCAGCAGCACCGCGGCACTCGAGGAGTACTTC	CTSSTAALEEYF
TRBD2	TRBV4-1	TRBJ2-3	NA	TGCGCCAGCAGCCAAGATCCCAGCGGGAGTATGTCAGATACGCAGTGTTTT	CASSQDPSGSMSDTQCF
TRBD2	TRBV7-9	TRBJ2-3	NA	TGTGCCAGCAGCTTAGTGGGACGGACTAGCGGGAGTTTGTCAGATACGCAGTATTTT	CASSLVGRTSGSLSDTQYF
NA	TRBV5-6	TRBJ2-7	few	TGTGCCAGCAGCTTCGGTCTCTACGAGCAGTACTTC	CASSFGLYEQYF
NA	TRBV11-2	TRBJ2-3	NA	TGTGCCAGTAGCTTATTATTAGGGCTCCTAAATACGCAGTATTTT	CASSLLLGLLNTQYF
NA	TRBV29-1	TRBJ2-5	many	TGCAGCGTTGAAGAAAAGGGACAAGAGACCCAGTACTTC	CSVEEKGQETQYF
TRBD2	TRBV11-2	TRBJ2-3	NA	TGTGCCAGCAGCTTATTTGGCCCGACCCGGACTAGCGGGAGCGCAGATACGCAGTATTTT	CASSLFGPTRTSGSADTQYF
TRBD1	TRBV30	TRBJ1-1	NA	TGTGCCTGGAGGAACAGGGGGAACACTGAAGCTTTCTTT	CAWRNRGNTEAFF